This TCR beta chain was sequenced in a study of T-cell reconstitution after alpha-beta-depleted transplantation in children. Study-wide findings and caveats: About two months after transplant, alpha-beta T cells reportedly came from several hundred expanded graft clones.

The germline CDR1 and CDR2 sequences are SGHDN and FVKESK. This CDR3 spans 15 amino acids. Trimming stripped 3 bases from V and 2 bases from J, with 14 bases between. Unique molecular identifiers featured in how the TCRbeta library was prepared. Via MiXCR, TCRdb re-called the PCR reads, giving one row per CDR3 protein. The profile shows hundreds of thousands of distinct CDR3 sequences, under 20% of them singletons. Details on this clonotype: Its antigen is undetermined.

The J gene is TRBJ2-7, the V gene TRBV14, with D maybe TRBD2 (5 bases). The source is a boy under two years old who had a stem cell transplant for Wiskott-Aldrich syndrome, so the T cells may come from the graft donor. The sample was PBMCs, mostly from graft donor cells, taken 360 days after TCRalphabeta/CD19-depleted stem cell transplant. The DNA for the CDR3 is TGTGCCAGCAGCCACCCGGGAATTCCTCCCTACGAGCAGTACTTC. Protein sequence: CASSHPGIPPYEQYF.